This T cell receptor beta chain appears in the sequencing data of a study of CD8 T cells in Susac syndrome. Reverse transcription of roughly 0.5 to 1 ug RNA used random hexamers. TCRdb re-called the immunoSEQ multiplex PCR reads through MiXCR, storing one row per CDR3 protein. Of 150,000 or so distinct CDR3 sequences in the sample, roughly nine tenths were seen once. Germline CDR1 LGHDT, CDR2 YNNKEL (reference sequence). Trimming cost V 2 bases and J 6 bases, with 9 bases left between them. The CDR3 is 13 amino acids. This clonotype was obtained from a human donor in good health. This chain connects TRBV3-1 to TRBJ2-3, with D uncertain. The material sequenced was CD4+ T cells from PBMCs. The CDR3 here is CASSQPARDTQYF. DNA of the CDR3: TGTGCCAGCAGCCAACCGGCGAGGGATACGCAGTATTTT.